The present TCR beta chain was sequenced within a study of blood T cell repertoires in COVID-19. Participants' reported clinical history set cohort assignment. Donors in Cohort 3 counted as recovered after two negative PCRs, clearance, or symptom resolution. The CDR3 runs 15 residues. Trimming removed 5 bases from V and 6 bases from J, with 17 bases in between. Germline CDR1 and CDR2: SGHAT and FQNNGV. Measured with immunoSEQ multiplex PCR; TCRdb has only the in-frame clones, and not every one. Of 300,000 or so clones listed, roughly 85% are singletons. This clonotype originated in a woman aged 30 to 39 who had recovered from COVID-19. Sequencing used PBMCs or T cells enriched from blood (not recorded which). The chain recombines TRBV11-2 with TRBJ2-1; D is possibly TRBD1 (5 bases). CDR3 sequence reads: CASSTAASGRNEQFF. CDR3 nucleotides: TGTGCCAGCAGCACCGCAGCATCAGGGCGCAATGAGCAGTTCTTC.